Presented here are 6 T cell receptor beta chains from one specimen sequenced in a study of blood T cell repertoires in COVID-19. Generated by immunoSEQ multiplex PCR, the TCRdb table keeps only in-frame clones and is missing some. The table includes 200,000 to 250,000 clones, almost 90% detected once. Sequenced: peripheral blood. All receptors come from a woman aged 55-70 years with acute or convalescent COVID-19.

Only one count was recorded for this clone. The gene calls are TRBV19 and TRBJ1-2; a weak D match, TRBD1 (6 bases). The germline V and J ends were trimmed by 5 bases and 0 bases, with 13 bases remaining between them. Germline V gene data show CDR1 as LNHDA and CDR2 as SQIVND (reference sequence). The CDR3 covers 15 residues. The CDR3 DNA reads TGTGCCAGTAGTGACACAGGGCTTGCTAACTATGGCTACACCTTC. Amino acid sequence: CASSDTGLANYGYTF.

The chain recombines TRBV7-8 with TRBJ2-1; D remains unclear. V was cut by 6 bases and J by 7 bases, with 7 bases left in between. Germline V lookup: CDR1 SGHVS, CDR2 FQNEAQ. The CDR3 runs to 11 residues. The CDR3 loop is CASRRYNEQFF. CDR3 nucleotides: TGTGCCAGCAGGCGATATAATGAGCAGTTCTTC. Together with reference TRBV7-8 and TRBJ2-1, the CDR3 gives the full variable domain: GAGVSQSPRYKVAKRGQDVALRCDPISGHVSLFWYQQALGQGPEFLTYFQNEAQLDKSGLPSDRFFAERPEGSVSTLKIQRTQQEDSAVYLCASRRYNEQFFGPGTRLTVL.

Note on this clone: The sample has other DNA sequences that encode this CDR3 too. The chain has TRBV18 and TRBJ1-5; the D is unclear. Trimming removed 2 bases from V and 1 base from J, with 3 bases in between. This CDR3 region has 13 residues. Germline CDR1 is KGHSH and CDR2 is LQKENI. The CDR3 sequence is CASSPGSNQPQHF. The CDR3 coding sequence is TGTGCCAGCTCACCAGGCAGCAATCAGCCCCAGCATTTT.

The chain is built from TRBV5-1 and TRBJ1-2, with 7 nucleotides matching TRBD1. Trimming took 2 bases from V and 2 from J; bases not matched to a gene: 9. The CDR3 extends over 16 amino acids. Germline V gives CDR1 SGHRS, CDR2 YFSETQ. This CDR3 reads CASSFAETGMNYGYTF. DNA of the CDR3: TGCGCCAGCAGCTTTGCTGAGACAGGGATGAACTATGGCTACACCTTC. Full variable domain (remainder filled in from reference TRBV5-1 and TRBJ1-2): KAGVTQTPRYLIKTRGQQVTLSCSPISGHRSVSWYQQTPGQGLQFLFEYFSETQRNKGNFPGRFSGRQFSNSRSEMNVSTLELGDSALYLCASSFAETGMNYGYTFGSGTRLTVV.

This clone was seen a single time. CDR3 loop: CASSLGTVSNEKLFF. CDR3 DNA: TGTGCCAGCAGTTTGGGGACAGTTAGTAATGAAAAACTGTTTTTT. The chain combines TRBV28 with TRBJ1-4; TRBD1 agrees at 7 bases. Germline CDR1 reads MDHEN; CDR2 reads SYDVKM. The CDR3 consists of 15 residues. Trimming cost V 3 bases and J 4 bases; bases outside gene matches: 5.

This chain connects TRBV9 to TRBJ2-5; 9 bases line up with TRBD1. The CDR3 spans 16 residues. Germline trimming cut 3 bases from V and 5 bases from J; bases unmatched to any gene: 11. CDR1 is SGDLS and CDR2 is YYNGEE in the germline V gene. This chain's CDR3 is CASSATPGQGRETQYF. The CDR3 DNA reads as TGTGCCAGCAGCGCAACGCCGGGACAGGGCCGGGAGACCCAGTACTTC.